Presented here are 27 T cell receptor beta chains from one specimen sequenced in a study of OX40 agonist ivuxolimab in advanced cancers. The data were produced by immunoSEQ multiplex PCR, yet TCRdb's version contains in-frame clones alone and is incomplete. The sample has tens of thousands of clones; 85% to 90% are singletons. Specimen: CD4+ or CD8+ T cells sorted from blood, collected in a trial of the OX40 agonist ivuxolimab. The receptors originated from an adult with an advanced solid tumor such as melanoma, head and neck, liver or kidney cancer.

In regard to this clone: Relative to the germline gene, one junction end is altered; a read error may explain this. This rearrangement joins TRBV6-6 to TRBJ1-6, with D possibly being TRBD1 (5 bases). This CDR3 has 15 residues. Germline V gene data show CDR1 as MNHNY and CDR2 as SVGAGI (reference sequence). The CDR3 sequence: CASSVPRDYYSPLHF. CDR3 in DNA: TGTGCCAGCAGTGTGCCGCGGGACTATTATTCACCCCTCCACTTT.

This chain uses TRBV5-6 with TRBJ1-2; 8 bases are shared with TRBD1. With V trimmed by 8 bases and J by 6 bases, 9 bases remained unmatched. Germline V gene lookup returns CDR1 SGHDT and CDR2 YYEEEE. This CDR3 contains 13 residues. CDR3 protein: CASDGQGRDGYTF. The DNA for the CDR3 is TGTGCCAGTGACGGACAGGGTAGAGATGGCTACACCTTC.

As regards this clone: The junction differs from germline at one of its ends, possibly a read error. The chain joins TRBV5-1 to TRBJ2-3; D assignment may be TRBD1 or TRBD2 (5 bases each). CDR1 is SGHRS, CDR2 YFSETQ, per germline. The CDR3 extends over 14 amino acids. In DNA form, the CDR3 reads TGCGCCAGCAGTTTGGGGGATATCGCAGATACGCAGTATTTT. Residues: CASSLGDIADTQYF.

The chain recombines TRBV28 with TRBJ1-1, with 10 bases lining up with TRBD1. Germline V lookup: CDR1 MDHEN, CDR2 SYDVKM. CDR3 length: 15 amino acids. The V segment lost 2 bases and the J segment 5 bases; nucleotides outside the gene matches: 5. CDR3 loop: CASSLVGQGGTEAFF. CDR3 nucleotide sequence: TGTGCCAGCAGTTTAGTCGGACAGGGGGGTACTGAAGCTTTCTTT.

The CDR3 loop reads CASSQGRSPLHF. The CDR3 region has the DNA TGTGCCAGCAGTCAGGGGCGGTCACCCCTCCACTTT. This chain connects TRBV28 to TRBJ1-6; tentative D call: TRBD1 (6 bases). The CDR3 runs to 12 residues. CDR1 MDHEN and CDR2 SYDVKM come from the germline V gene. V dropped 5 bases and J dropped 10 bases, with 9 bases sitting between them.

The chain is built from TRBV10-3 and TRBJ2-3; 9 bases agree with TRBD1. The CDR3 sequence is 15 residues long. Unmatched junction bases numbered 10, after V lost 10 bases and J lost 2 bases. The germline gives CDR1 ENHRY, CDR2 SYGVKD. CDR3 protein: CARFRDRALTDTQYF. DNA of the CDR3: TGTGCCAGATTCCGGGACAGGGCCCTCACAGATACGCAGTATTTT.

This chain joins TRBV28 and TRBJ2-1, with D maybe TRBD2 (5 bases). CDR3 length: 15 residues. Between the trimmed V and J ends, which lost 6 bases and 1 base, there was a span of 13 bases. CDR1 and CDR2 from the germline V gene are MDHEN and SYDVKM. CDR3 coding DNA: TGTGCCAGCAGATCCCTCGGACTGTCCTACAATGAGCAGTTCTTC. The encoded protein is CASRSLGLSYNEQFF.

J is TRBJ1-1 and V is TRBV2; D is ambiguous. V was cut by 4 bases and J by 1 base, with 7 bases left in between. Germline loops: CDR1 SNHLY, CDR2 FYNNEI. This CDR3 is built from 13 residues. The CDR3 region is CASSGPWNTEAFF. The CDR3 nucleotides read TGTGCCAGCAGTGGCCCCTGGAACACTGAAGCTTTCTTT. The full variable domain, its missing parts supplied by reference TRBV2 and TRBJ1-1, is EPEVTQTPSHQVTQMGQEVILRCVPISNHLYFYWYRQILGQKVEFLVSFYNNEISEKSEIFDDQFSVERPDGSNFTLKIRSTKLEDSAMYFCASSGPWNTEAFFGQGTRLTVV.

Regarding this clone: At one end, the junction sequence differs from germline, possibly due to a read error. The chain has TRBV7-2 and TRBJ2-3; 8 nucleotides match TRBD2. The CDR3 extends over 14 amino acids. From germline, CDR1 is SGHTA and CDR2 FQGNSA. The chain's CDR3 is CASRLAGTTDTQYF. CDR3 in DNA: TGTGCCAGCAGATTAGCGGGAACCACAGATACGCAGTATTTT.

The chain recombines TRBV29-1 with TRBJ2-2; no firm D call. CDR1 is SQVTM, CDR2 ANQGSEA, per germline. The CDR3 is 11 amino acids. V was shortened by 4 bases and J by 4 bases, with 4 bases between the two germline ends. CDR3 sequence: CSVGGTGELFF. The CDR3 nucleotides are TGCAGCGTTGGAGGCACCGGGGAGCTGTTTTTT.

The CDR3 DNA sequence: TGTGCCAGCAGGTCGGGAGCTAACACCGGGGAGCTGTTTTTT. Translation gives CASRSGANTGELFF. The gene calls are TRBV9 and TRBJ2-2; D might be TRBD2 (6 bases). The CDR3 runs 14 residues. V was clipped by 5 bases and J by 2 bases, with 10 bases between them. Germline V gene lookup returns CDR1 SGDLS and CDR2 YYNGEE.

V usage is TRBV9 and J usage is TRBJ2-3; TRBD2 aligns across 14 bases. The germline V gene has CDR1 SGDLS and CDR2 YYNGEE. This CDR3 contains 17 residues. Germline trimming cut 3 bases from V and 5 bases from J; bases unmatched to any gene: 8. CDR3 coding DNA: TGTGCCAGCAGCGCGAGCAGAGGGACTAGCGGGAGAGATACGCAGTATTTT. Translation gives CASSASRGTSGRDTQYF.

This clone came up once. V is TRBV9 and J is TRBJ1-2; D is ambiguous. Trimming cost V 0 bases and J 2 bases, with 8 bases left between them. Germline-derived CDR1 and CDR2 are SGDLS and YYNGEE. The CDR3 is 14 residues long. CDR3 in amino acids: CASSVADGNYGYTF. The CDR3 DNA follows: TGTGCCAGCAGCGTAGCCGATGGGAACTATGGCTACACCTTC.

V gene TRBV28 combines with J gene TRBJ2-1; a weak D match, TRBD1 (5 bases). From germline, CDR1 is MDHEN and CDR2 SYDVKM. This CDR3 has 16 residues. V lost 6 bases to trimming and J lost 0 bases, with 15 bases between them. CDR3 residues: CASRWGSQSSYNEQFF. The CDR3 DNA sequence: TGTGCCAGCAGATGGGGCTCTCAGAGCTCCTACAATGAGCAGTTCTTC.

The chain links TRBV2 to TRBJ2-7; maybe TRBD2 (5 bases). V lost 8 bases and J 2 bases, leaving 13 bases between the germline ends. The CDR3 has 13 residues. Germline CDR1 is SNHLY and CDR2 is FYNNEI. DNA for the CDR3: TGTGCCAGCCAGAGAGGGAGCACCTACGAGCAGTACTTC. Its translation: CASQRGSTYEQYF.

The J gene is TRBJ2-7, the V gene TRBV18, with D unclear. Trimming stripped 4 bases from V and 6 bases from J, with 19 bases between. CDR1 and CDR2 (germline): KGHSH, LQKENI. The CDR3 runs to 15 residues. The CDR3 sequence: CASSRNFAELGEQYF. CDR3 DNA sequence: TGTGCCAGCTCACGCAACTTTGCGGAACTGGGCGAGCAGTACTTC.

This clone came up once. The rearrangement links TRBV7-8 to TRBJ1-2; 7 bases agree with TRBD1. J gave up 5 bases and V 6 bases, and 6 bases lay outside the gene matches. The CDR3 has 13 residues. In germline, CDR1 is SGHVS, CDR2 FQNEAQ. Here the CDR3 DNA reads TGTGCCAGCAGTCCAGACAGGGAATATGGCTACACCTTC. Translating it yields CASSPDREYGYTF. The variable domain in full, completed from reference TRBV7-8 and TRBJ1-2, reads GAGVSQSPRYKVAKRGQDVALRCDPISGHVSLFWYQQALGQGPEFLTYFQNEAQLDKSGLPSDRFFAERPEGSVSTLKIQRTQQEDSAVYLCASSPDREYGYTFGSGTRLTVV.

The chain couples TRBV10-3 to TRBJ1-1, with a tentative D call TRBD1 (5 bases). Germline V lookup: CDR1 ENHRY, CDR2 SYGVKD. V was shortened by 2 bases and J by 2 bases, with 12 bases between the two germline ends. The CDR3 contains 15 residues. CDR3 coding DNA: TGTGCCATCAGTGAGGGGGCAACGTTTAACACTGAAGCTTTCTTT. This gives the protein CAISEGATFNTEAFF.

The rearrangement uses TRBV25-1 and TRBJ1-5, with 8 bases fitting TRBD1. Germline assignment: CDR1 MGHDK and CDR2 SYGVNS. V lost 7 bases and J lost 6; bases outside the gene matches: 8. This CDR3 comprises 14 residues. The CDR3 is CASTDRGLFQPQHF. The CDR3 DNA sequence: TGTGCCAGCACAGACAGGGGTTTATTTCAGCCCCAGCATTTT.

The V and J genes are TRBV11-2 and TRBJ2-1, with D possibly being TRBD2 (5 bases). Trimming cost V 0 bases and J 10 bases, with 10 bases left between them. Germline-derived CDR1 and CDR2 are SGHAT and FQNNGV. CDR3 length equals 13 residues. The CDR3 DNA reads as TGTGCCAGCAGCTTAGATTTTGGCGGGGAGCAGTTCTTC. Translation: CASSLDFGGEQFF.

This chain links TRBV7-9 with TRBJ2-3; possible D gene TRBD1, 6 bases. The CDR3 sequence is 14 residues long. Per the germline V gene, CDR1 is SEHNR and CDR2 is FQNEAQ (reference sequence). Trimming pared 5 bases from V and 6 bases from J, leaving 15 bases between. Written as DNA, the CDR3 is TGTGCCAGCAGCCCCAATACAGGGCCCGATACGCAGTATTTT. It specifies CASSPNTGPDTQYF.

CDR3 amino acids: CASSYWTGGEAFF. As DNA, the CDR3 is TGTGCCAGCAGTTATTGGACAGGGGGCGAAGCTTTCTTT. The chain is built from TRBV6-5 and TRBJ1-1; TRBD1 agrees at 11 bases. Germline lookup yields CDR1 MNHEY and CDR2 SVGAGI. J lost 8 bases, V lost 3 bases, and 2 bases had no gene match. This CDR3 region has 13 residues.

The chain employs TRBV2 and TRBJ2-5; 7 bases are a match to TRBD2. CDR1 is SNHLY and CDR2 is FYNNEI in the germline V gene. V dropped 7 bases and J dropped 5; count of bases not matched to a gene: 7. The CDR3 extends over 13 amino acids. The CDR3 spells CASTGLVAETQYF. For the CDR3, the DNA is TGTGCCAGCACTGGACTAGTAGCGGAGACCCAGTACTTC. The full variable domain, rest sourced from reference TRBV2 and TRBJ2-5, is EPEVTQTPSHQVTQMGQEVILRCVPISNHLYFYWYRQILGQKVEFLVSFYNNEISEKSEIFDDQFSVERPDGSNFTLKIRSTKLEDSAMYFCASTGLVAETQYFGPGTRLLVL.

On this clone itself: Other DNA variants within this sample encode the same CDR3. The V and J genes are TRBV28 and TRBJ1-2; D is ambiguous. CDR3 length: 14 amino acids. The germline V and J ends were trimmed by 3 bases and 0 bases, with 8 bases remaining between them. Germline V CDR1 and CDR2: MDHEN, SYDVKM. This CDR3 is CASSFGGSNYGYTF. The CDR3 coding sequence is TGTGCCAGCAGTTTCGGCGGGTCTAACTATGGCTACACCTTC.

V usage is TRBV10-2 and J usage is TRBJ2-7; tentatively, D is TRBD2 (5 bases). The CDR3 loop spans 13 amino acids. Per the germline V gene, CDR1 is WSHSY and CDR2 is SAAADI. V lost 7 bases to trimming and J lost 5 bases, with 15 bases between them. CDR3 DNA: TGCGCCAGCATGGGTAGCGAGAGGAACGAGCAGTACTTC. Translated: CASMGSERNEQYF.

This clone appeared a few times. The V gene is TRBV10-3, the J gene TRBJ2-6; a possible D gene is TRBD2 (5 bases). The germline V gene has CDR1 ENHRY and CDR2 SYGVKD. The CDR3 extends over 19 amino acids. V lost 4 bases, J lost 0 bases, and 19 bases lay in between. CDR3 amino acids: CAISGRQLEDYSGANVLTF. The CDR3 DNA is TGTGCCATCAGTGGACGACAACTAGAAGATTACTCTGGGGCCAACGTCCTGACTTTC.

The chain is built from TRBV6-6 and TRBJ1-5, with 11 bases aligning to TRBD1. The CDR3 length is 15 residues. V lost 6 bases to trimming and J lost 6 bases; unmatched junction nucleotides: 7. Germline V gives CDR1 MNHNY, CDR2 SVGAGI (reference sequence). CDR3: CASRRGQGAFQPQHF. In DNA, the CDR3 is TGTGCCAGCAGACGTGGACAGGGGGCCTTTCAGCCCCAGCATTTT.